These 17 T cell receptor beta chains came from one sample sequenced in a study of shared clonotypes between healthy human individuals. This table comes from immunoSEQ multiplex PCR, and its TCRdb copy is limited to in-frame clones, with some not included. The data contain 1.6 million or so clones, roughly 96% of them singletons. The material sequenced was naive CD4+ T cells sorted from blood. Indicated subset: CD45RA+ positively selected. The receptors shown here come from a man aged 30 to 39 in good health.

J is TRBJ2-1 and V is TRBV7-9; TRBD1 matches 7 bases. This CDR3 region has 15 residues. V lost 6 bases and J lost 5; bases outside the gene matches: 10. Germline lookup yields CDR1 SEHNR and CDR2 FQNEAQ (reference sequence). The CDR3 spells CASRSTGVKDNEQFF. The DNA for the CDR3 is TGTGCCAGCAGATCTACAGGGGTGAAGGACAATGAGCAGTTCTTC.

The genes are TRBV7-9 and TRBJ2-7; D not certain. V dropped 1 base and J dropped 11 bases, with 9 bases sitting between them. CDR3 size: 11 residues. In germline, CDR1 is SEHNR, CDR2 FQNEAQ (reference sequence). CDR3 protein: CASSLERWEYF. As DNA, the CDR3 is TGTGCCAGCAGCTTAGAGCGCTGGGAGTACTTC.

With respect to this clone: The identical CDR3 is also encoded by other nucleotide sequences in the sample. The V and J genes are TRBV28 and TRBJ1-2; D remains ambiguous. Between the trimmed V and J ends, which lost 5 bases and 5 bases, there was a span of 9 bases. The CDR3 spans 12 residues. Germline CDR1 is MDHEN and CDR2 is SYDVKM. The CDR3 sequence is CASSPPAYGYTF. The CDR3 DNA is TGTGCCAGCAGTCCTCCCGCGTATGGCTACACCTTC.

This chain links TRBV5-6 with TRBJ1-5; D not certain. The CDR3 covers 15 residues. V dropped 3 bases and J dropped 0 bases, with 10 bases sitting between them. CDR1 is SGHDT, CDR2 YYEEEE, per germline. CDR3 sequence: CASSSSEYSNQPQHF. Written as DNA, the CDR3 is TGTGCCAGCAGCTCATCAGAGTATAGCAATCAGCCCCAGCATTTT.

The chain links TRBV4-3 to TRBJ2-7, with a tentative D call TRBD1 (5 bases). Between the trimmed V and J ends, which lost 3 bases and 3 bases, there was a span of 6 bases. Per germline, CDR1 LGHNA and CDR2 YSLEER. This CDR3 has 12 residues. For the CDR3, the DNA is TGCGCCAGCAGCCACGACAGCTACGAGCAGTACTTC. Its protein is CASSHDSYEQYF.

Points on this clone: The sample carries other DNA sequences with the same CDR3. This chain joins TRBV7-6 and TRBJ2-7; D gene uncertain. Trimming pared 4 bases from V and 0 bases from J, leaving 4 bases between. Per germline, CDR1 SGHVS and CDR2 FNYEAQ. The CDR3 consists of 12 residues. This CDR3 reads CASSSYSYEQYF. In DNA form, the CDR3 reads TGTGCCAGCAGCTCCTACTCCTACGAGCAGTACTTC.

This clone came up once. The J gene is TRBJ1-5, the V gene TRBV28, with D perhaps TRBD1 (6 bases). This CDR3 is 15 amino acids long. The germline V gene encodes CDR1 MDHEN and CDR2 SYDVKM. Trimming took 6 bases from V and 4 from J, leaving 16 bases between them. The CDR3 here is CASRRTGLGNQPQHF. The CDR3 nucleotides read TGTGCCAGCAGGCGTACAGGGTTAGGGAATCAGCCCCAGCATTTT.

The rearrangement uses TRBV7-2 and TRBJ2-1; TRBD2 is a possible D gene (6 bases). This CDR3 comprises 20 residues. CDR1 SGHTA and CDR2 FQGNSA come from the germline V gene. The germline V and J ends were trimmed by 0 bases and 2 bases, with 23 bases remaining between them. Written as DNA, the CDR3 is TGTGCCAGCAGCTTAGCGCTTTCGGGAGTTCTCACTGCAGCCTACAATGAGCAGTTCTTC. This gives the protein CASSLALSGVLTAAYNEQFF.

The chain joins TRBV5-5 to TRBJ1-1; D remains unclear. CDR1 is SGHKS and CDR2 is YYEKEE in the germline V gene (reference sequence). The V end was cut by 4 bases, the J end by 3 bases, with 16 bases between. The CDR3 length is 15 residues. CDR3 loop: CASSPERHSDTEAFF. For the CDR3, the DNA is TGTGCCAGCAGCCCGGAGAGACATTCGGACACTGAAGCTTTCTTT. The variable domain in full, completed from reference TRBV5-5 and TRBJ1-1, reads DAGVTQSPTHLIKTRGQQVTLRCSPISGHKSVSWYQQVLGQGPQFIFQYYEKEERGRGNFPDRFSARQFPNYSSELNVNALLLGDSALYLCASSPERHSDTEAFFGQGTRLTVV.

This sequence joins TRBV27 and TRBJ2-1; D not certain. V shed 2 bases and J shed 0 bases, with 8 bases lying between them. The CDR3 consists of 15 residues. Germline-derived CDR1 and CDR2 are MNHEY and SMNVEV (reference sequence). The chain's CDR3 is CASSLRISSYNEQFF. CDR3 bases: TGTGCCAGCAGTTTACGTATTAGCTCCTACAATGAGCAGTTCTTC.

The chain carries TRBV5-1 and TRBJ2-3, with TRBD2 matching 10 bases. This CDR3 region has 14 residues. In germline, CDR1 is SGHRS, CDR2 YFSETQ. Germline trimming cut 5 bases from V and 6 bases from J; bases unmatched to any gene: 6. The chain's CDR3 is CASRSGRASDTQYF. The DNA for the CDR3 is TGCGCCAGCAGAAGCGGGAGGGCCTCGGATACGCAGTATTTT.

The chain joins TRBV2 to TRBJ2-7, with D unresolved. The length of the CDR3 is 14 residues. Germline CDR1 and CDR2: SNHLY and FYNNEI. V lost 5 bases to trimming and J lost 2 bases, with 13 bases between them. As DNA, the CDR3 is TGTGCCAGCAGTACCACCCCAGGCCCCTACGAGCAGTACTTC. This gives the protein CASSTTPGPYEQYF.

The chain uses TRBV9 and TRBJ2-7, with D perhaps matching TRBD1 (6 bases). The CDR3 totals 14 residues. CDR1 SGDLS and CDR2 YYNGEE come from the germline V gene. The V end lost 3 bases, the J end lost 5 bases, and 15 bases lay between the germline ends. The CDR3 spells CASSEGPTGDEQYF. As DNA, the CDR3 is TGTGCCAGCAGCGAGGGGCCGACAGGAGACGAGCAGTACTTC.

V is TRBV5-1 and J is TRBJ1-2; D unresolved. This CDR3 has 13 amino acids. Germline V gene sequence: CDR1 SGHRS, CDR2 YFSETQ. V was clipped by 6 bases and J by 2 bases, with 11 bases between them. This CDR3 is CASTEPGNYGYTF. In nucleotides, the CDR3 is TGCGCCAGCACCGAGCCTGGGAACTATGGCTACACCTTC.

A remark on this clone: Other DNA sequences of this sample code for an identical CDR3. The chain recombines TRBV29-1 with TRBJ2-5; TRBD2 aligns across 14 bases. Germline assignment: CDR1 SQVTM and CDR2 ANQGSEA. The trim removed 6 bases at V and 4 bases at J, leaving 1 base unmatched. The CDR3 is 13 amino acids. The CDR3 protein is CSVGTSGRETQYF. The CDR3 nucleotides are TGCAGCGTCGGGACTAGCGGGAGAGAGACCCAGTACTTC.

The rearrangement uses TRBV11-2 and TRBJ1-5; TRBD1 matches at 7 bases. CDR1 and CDR2 (germline): SGHAT, FQNNGV. The CDR3 is 16 residues long. J was trimmed by 2 bases and V by 2 bases; bases with no gene match: 6. CDR3 sequence reads: CASSLTGQARNQPQHF. The CDR3 bases are TGTGCCAGCAGCTTAACTGGACAGGCTCGCAATCAGCCCCAGCATTTT.

The chain has TRBV7-2 and TRBJ2-2; 12 bases are shared with TRBD1. In germline, CDR1 is SGHTA, CDR2 FQGNSA. Trimming cost V 6 bases and J 6 bases; bases outside gene matches: 5. This CDR3 spans 15 amino acids. In DNA form, the CDR3 reads TGTGCCAGCAGGGGGACAGGGGGCGCTCCCGGGGAGCTGTTTTTT. Translation: CASRGTGGAPGELFF.